Listed here are 20 T cell receptor beta chains from one sample, sequenced in a study of blood T cell repertoires in COVID-19. The assay was immunoSEQ multiplex PCR, and TCRdb's table has in-frame clones only and misses some. The sample yields around 290,000 clones, less than 90% seen once. The source material was peripheral blood. Receptor source: a woman aged 65 to 85 with COVID-19, enrolled during active disease.

This sequence joins TRBV11-2 and TRBJ1-2; D is unclear. Germline V lookup: CDR1 SGHAT, CDR2 FQNNGV. The CDR3 loop spans 13 amino acids. Deletions cut 1 base from V and 8 bases from J, with 11 bases between. CDR3 DNA sequence: TGTGCCAGCAGCTTAGCAGCAGGATGGGGCTACACCTTC. Translation gives CASSLAAGWGYTF.

The gene calls are TRBV24-1 and TRBJ2-2; 10 bases match TRBD2. There are 16 residues in the CDR3. Losses at the gene ends were 1 base for V and 6 bases for J; bases not matched to a gene: 4. CDR1 is KGHDR and CDR2 is SFDVKD in the germline V gene. The CDR3 DNA follows: TGTGCCACCAGTGATTTAAGAGCGGGGGGGTCCGGGGAGCTGTTTTTT. Amino acids: CATSDLRAGGSGELFF.

V usage is TRBV19 and J usage is TRBJ1-2; 7 positions match TRBD1. The CDR3 is made up of 15 amino acids. The germline gives CDR1 LNHDA, CDR2 SQIVND (reference sequence). V gave up 5 bases and J gave up 8 bases; unmatched junction bases: 14. CDR3 coding DNA: TGTGCCAGTAGTTCAGGACAGGATCCTTACGAAGGCTACACCTTC. It yields the protein CASSSGQDPYEGYTF.

The rearrangement links TRBV7-2 to TRBJ2-7, with D uncertain. The CDR3 sequence is 13 residues long. The germline V gene has CDR1 SGHTA and CDR2 FQGNSA. With 0 bases removed from V and 1 base from J, the gap between germline ends came to 4 bases. The CDR3 loop is CASSLAYSYEQYF. The CDR3 DNA sequence: TGTGCCAGCAGCTTAGCCTATTCCTACGAGCAGTACTTC.

The chain joins TRBV5-1 to TRBJ1-2; a possible D gene is TRBD1 (5 bases). In germline, CDR1 is SGHRS, CDR2 YFSETQ. The ends were cut back, 4 bases at V and 8 bases at J, with 9 bases in the middle. The CDR3 runs to 11 residues. This CDR3 is CASSGAGGYTF. The CDR3 DNA reads as TGCGCCAGCAGCGGGGCGGGGGGCTACACCTTC.

The J gene is TRBJ1-2, the V gene TRBV28, with TRBD1 identical over 9 bases. The CDR3 extends over 16 amino acids. CDR1 is MDHEN, CDR2 SYDVKM, per germline. J lost 6 bases, V lost 6 bases, and 14 bases had no gene match. The CDR3 region is CASRYSDRGVLNGYTF. In DNA form, the CDR3 reads TGTGCCAGCAGATACTCGGACAGGGGCGTCCTCAATGGCTACACCTTC.

This rearrangement joins TRBV5-8 to TRBJ2-5; D might be TRBD1 (5 bases). This CDR3 region has 15 residues. Trimming removed 2 bases at V and 5 bases at J, with 16 bases between. In germline, CDR1 is SGHTS, CDR2 YDEGEE. The CDR3 spells CASSLSKGPVETQYF. DNA for the CDR3: TGTGCCAGCAGCTTATCGAAGGGGCCTGTGGAGACCCAGTACTTC.

Only a few counts were recorded for this clone. The chain links TRBV19 to TRBJ1-1; 11 nucleotides align to TRBD1. Germline V gene data show CDR1 as LNHDA and CDR2 as SQIVND (reference sequence). Trimming took 2 bases from V and 6 from J; bases not matched to a gene: 5. The CDR3 runs 15 residues. In nucleotides, the CDR3 is TGTGCCAGTAGTATAAGGGGACAGGGGGGCTCTGAAGCTTTCTTT. Residues: CASSIRGQGGSEAFF.

The chain carries TRBV4-1 and TRBJ1-4, with 7 bases matching TRBD1. The V segment lost 4 bases and the J segment 0 bases; nucleotides outside the gene matches: 11. The CDR3 is 18 amino acids. Looked up from germline, CDR1 is MGHRA and CDR2 is YSYEKL. CDR3 protein: CASSPTEGQLATNEKLFF. CDR3 in DNA: TGCGCCAGCAGCCCCACTGAGGGACAGCTTGCAACTAATGAAAAACTGTTTTTT.

The chain employs TRBV30 and TRBJ1-2, with a weak D call TRBD1 (6 bases). The germline V gene has CDR1 GTSNPN and CDR2 SVGIG (reference sequence). The CDR3 length is 14 residues. The germline V and J ends were trimmed by 5 bases and 4 bases, with 17 bases remaining between them. CDR3 bases: TGTGCCTGGGTCAAGAAGACAGGCCTCTATGGCTACACCTTC. This encodes CAWVKKTGLYGYTF.

The rearrangement joins TRBV15 to TRBJ1-2; 7 bases align to TRBD1. In germline, CDR1 is LNHNV, CDR2 YYDKDF (reference sequence). J gave up 3 bases and V 6 bases, and 16 bases lay outside the gene matches. The CDR3 totals 17 residues. The CDR3 DNA follows: TGTGCCACCAGAAAGGGCTTCGGGACAGCCCTTCACTATGGCTACACCTTC. Translation: CATRKGFGTALHYGYTF.

This clone appeared a few times. The V call is TRBV7-2, the J call TRBJ2-1; 8 nucleotides agree with TRBD1. Germline CDR1 SGHTA, CDR2 FQGNSA. Trimming removed 8 bases from V and 4 bases from J; junction bases left unmatched: 4. This CDR3 is 13 amino acids long. CDR3 loop: CASSRDRYNEQFF. CDR3 nucleotide sequence: TGTGCCAGCTCCCGGGACAGGTACAATGAGCAGTTCTTC.

V gene TRBV2 combines with J gene TRBJ1-4; D unclear. Per germline, CDR1 SNHLY and CDR2 FYNNEI. The ends were cut back, 2 bases at V and 7 bases at J, with 14 bases in the middle. The CDR3 has 15 amino acids. The CDR3 reads CASSEFARLAEKLFF. In nucleotides, the CDR3 is TGTGCCAGCAGTGAATTTGCCAGGCTGGCTGAAAAACTGTTTTTT.

The CDR3 region has the DNA TGCAGCGTTGGTTATAGGGACAGGGCGAGGGATGAAGCTTTCTTT. Translated, it gives CSVGYRDRARDEAFF. The V gene is TRBV29-1, the J gene TRBJ1-1, with 9 nucleotides matching TRBD1. Germline V gene data show CDR1 as SQVTM and CDR2 as ANQGSEA. V dropped 4 bases and J dropped 7; count of bases not matched to a gene: 13. This CDR3 contains 15 residues.

The rearrangement links TRBV7-2 to TRBJ2-7, with D perhaps matching TRBD1 (6 bases). V gave up 10 bases and J gave up 3 bases, with 16 bases separating them. From germline, CDR1 is SGHTA and CDR2 FQGNSA. This CDR3 region has 13 residues. The CDR3 coding sequence is TGTGCCACCTGTGAGGACAGACTCTACGAGCAGTACTTC. As protein: CATCEDRLYEQYF.

The rearrangement uses TRBV5-1 and TRBJ2-1; 11 nucleotides match TRBD1. Germline V gene data show CDR1 as SGHRS and CDR2 as YFSETQ. The ends lost 6 bases at V and 1 base at J; junction bases unmatched: 6. The CDR3 is 16 residues long. As DNA, the CDR3 is TGCGCCAGCAAGGACAGGGGGCAGATGTCCTACAATGAGCAGTTCTTC. Encoded protein: CASKDRGQMSYNEQFF.

V is TRBV21-1 and J is TRBJ2-7; no check of the table's D call, TRBD1, against the DNA was made. TRBV21-1 is listed as a pseudogene. This CDR3 comprises 17 residues. The CDR3 region is CASSKWCRDRGSYEQYF. In DNA, the CDR3 is TGTGCCAGCAGCAAATGGTGCCGGGACAGGGGTTCCTACGAGCAGTACTTC.

The V call is TRBV5-6, the J call TRBJ1-1, with 8 bases fitting TRBD1. Germline CDR1 SGHDT, CDR2 YYEEEE. V trimming: 3 bases; J trimming: 8 bases; junction bases outside the gene matches: 9. The CDR3 length is 14 residues. As DNA, the CDR3 is TGTGCCAGCAGCTGGGGGACAGGCTACAAAGAAGCTTTCTTT. Encoded protein: CASSWGTGYKEAFF.

This chain joins TRBV9 and TRBJ2-1; TRBD2 agrees at 11 bases. With 0 bases clipped from V and 7 bases from J, the junction kept 6 bases outside the gene matches. Per germline, CDR1 SGDLS and CDR2 YYNGEE. The CDR3 spans 16 residues. This CDR3 is CASSVAGSGGGNEQFF. The CDR3, as DNA: TGTGCCAGCAGCGTAGCTGGTAGCGGGGGGGGAAATGAGCAGTTCTTC.

This clone was observed once. The DNA for the CDR3 is TGTGCCAGCAGCCAAGACGGAGGACGAACCCAGTACTTC. Encoded protein: CASSQDGGRTQYF. This chain uses TRBV3-1 (or the pseudogene TRBV3-2) with TRBJ2-5, with D tentatively TRBD2 (5 bases). The CDR3 consists of 13 residues. Germline CDR1 is LGHDT and CDR2 is YNNKEL (reference sequence). Trimming stripped 0 bases from V and 8 bases from J, with 10 bases between.